These 22 T cell receptor beta chains were all obtained from the same sample, sequenced in a study of blood T cell repertoires in COVID-19. Sequencing used immunoSEQ multiplex PCR; TCRdb keeps in-frame clones, though not all of them. The data hold around 94,000 clones, with roughly 89% observed a single time. The specimen was peripheral blood. These TCRs come from a woman between 50 and 59 years old with COVID-19, enrolled during active disease.

The V call is TRBV6-2 or TRBV6-3, the J call TRBJ1-4, with TRBD1 identical over 10 bases. The CDR3 totals 15 residues. Germline loops: CDR1 MNHEY, CDR2 SVGEGT. The V and J ends lost 5 bases and 8 bases, in that order; junction bases with no gene match: 8. The CDR3 is CASSQTGGVGEKLFF. The CDR3 DNA sequence: TGTGCCAGCAGTCAGACAGGGGGCGTCGGGGAAAAACTGTTTTTT.

The chain combines TRBV18 with TRBJ2-6, with TRBD1 as a possible D gene (5 bases). The CDR3 consists of 19 residues. The V end was cut by 3 bases, the J end by 0 bases, with 18 bases between. The V gene's germline CDR1 is KGHSH and CDR2 LQKENI. CDR3 protein: CASSPQGDIRLSGANVLTF. The CDR3 region has the DNA TGTGCCAGCTCACCGCAAGGGGATATACGACTCTCTGGGGCCAACGTCCTGACTTTC.

The table lists this clone with a few counts. The V gene is TRBV3-1 (or the pseudogene TRBV3-2), the J gene TRBJ1-2; TRBD1 matches at 11 bases. Per germline, CDR1 LGHDT and CDR2 YNNKEL (reference sequence). The CDR3 length is 14 residues. V shed 3 bases, J shed 6 bases, and the junction held 3 bases outside the gene matches. DNA for the CDR3: TGTGCCAGCAGCCACGGACAGGGGGCCCATGGCTACACCTTC. It translates to CASSHGQGAHGYTF.

The chain employs TRBV5-4 and TRBJ1-1; the match to TRBD1 covers 7 bases. Germline-derived CDR1 and CDR2 are SGHNT and YYREEE (reference sequence). The CDR3 extends over 16 amino acids. J lost 3 bases, V lost 3 bases, and 11 bases had no gene match. This CDR3 is CASSSPYRGRDTEAFF. The CDR3 DNA reads as TGTGCCAGCAGCTCGCCGTACAGGGGACGCGACACTGAAGCTTTCTTT.

The chain combines TRBV7-9 with TRBJ2-1; D is possibly TRBD1 (6 bases). CDR1 is SEHNR, CDR2 FQNEAQ, per germline (reference sequence). Trimming removed 2 bases from V and 0 bases from J, with 11 bases in between. The CDR3 is made up of 16 amino acids. The CDR3 loop reads CASSLLTGSSYNEQFF. The CDR3 DNA sequence: TGTGCCAGCAGCTTACTTACAGGGAGCTCCTACAATGAGCAGTTCTTC.

The rearrangement links TRBV6-5 to TRBJ1-2; D not resolved. The V end lost 2 bases, the J end lost 2 bases, and 9 bases lay between the germline ends. Germline loops: CDR1 MNHEY, CDR2 SVGAGI. The length of the CDR3 is 14 residues. The CDR3 DNA reads TGTGCCAGCAGTTACAAGAGTAAAAACTATGGCTACACCTTC. Translated: CASSYKSKNYGYTF.

This clone was observed once. The gene calls are TRBV28 and TRBJ1-2, with a possible D match to TRBD1 (5 bases). CDR1 is MDHEN, CDR2 SYDVKM, per germline. CDR3 length: 14 amino acids. V was clipped by 2 bases and J by 9 bases, with 16 bases between them. The CDR3 DNA follows: TGTGCCAGCAGTTTAATAAGACTGGGGCCCCGCTACACCTTC. Protein product: CASSLIRLGPRYTF.

As concerns this clone: The sample carries other DNA sequences with the same CDR3. CDR3 amino acids: CSAGGGYEQYF. CDR3 coding DNA: TGCAGTGCCGGGGGAGGATACGAGCAGTACTTC. The V and J genes are TRBV20-1 and TRBJ2-7; D perhaps matches TRBD2 (6 bases). The V end was cut by 6 bases, the J end by 4 bases, with 10 bases between. From germline, CDR1 is DFQATT and CDR2 SNEGSKA (reference sequence). The CDR3 is 11 residues long.

J is TRBJ1-5 and V is TRBV6-5; D remains ambiguous. There are 15 residues in the CDR3. The V end was cut by 2 bases, the J end by 10 bases, with 18 bases between. Germline V gene lookup returns CDR1 MNHEY and CDR2 SVGAGI. CDR3 region: CASSYGETSSYPQHF. In nucleotides, the CDR3 is TGTGCCAGCAGTTACGGGGAGACATCTTCATATCCCCAGCATTTT.

V is TRBV7-2 and J is TRBJ2-3; 9 bases agree with TRBD2. J lost 6 bases, V lost 5 bases, and 12 bases had no gene match. The CDR3 runs 16 residues. Germline CDR1 SGHTA, CDR2 FQGNSA. Here the CDR3 reads CASSQRGGGVYDTQYF. CDR3 bases: TGTGCCAGCAGCCAACGGGGCGGGGGGGTTTACGATACGCAGTATTTT. Looking up the rest from reference TRBV7-2 and TRBJ2-3 gives the full variable domain: GAGVSQSPSNKVTEKGKDVELRCDPISGHTALYWYRQSLGQGLEFLIYFQGNSAPDKSGLPSDRFSAERTGGSVSTLTIQRTQQEDSAVYLCASSQRGGGVYDTQYFGPGTRLTVL.

The chain is built from TRBV2 and TRBJ1-1; 9 nucleotides align to TRBD1. The CDR3 is 14 amino acids. The germline gives CDR1 SNHLY, CDR2 FYNNEI. V shed 6 bases and J 4 bases; nucleotides not matched to a gene: 6. Here the CDR3 reads CASRILQGATEAFF. CDR3 nucleotide sequence: TGTGCCAGCAGGATCCTACAGGGGGCCACTGAAGCTTTCTTT.

The chain has TRBV5-4 and TRBJ1-2; 7 nucleotides match TRBD1. There are 15 residues in the CDR3. The germline gives CDR1 SGHNT, CDR2 YYREEE (reference sequence). V shed 0 bases and J 8 bases; nucleotides not matched to a gene: 10. CDR3 in amino acids: CASSLGKDRSEGYTF. CDR3 in DNA: TGTGCCAGCAGCTTGGGAAAGGACAGGTCCGAAGGCTACACCTTC. Drawing the rest from reference TRBV5-4 and TRBJ1-2, the complete variable domain is ETGVTQSPTHLIKTRGQQVTLRCSSQSGHNTVSWYQQALGQGPQFIFQYYREEENGRGNFPPRFSGLQFPNYSSELNVNALELDDSALYLCASSLGKDRSEGYTFGSGTRLTVV.

The rearrangement uses TRBV5-1 and TRBJ2-3, with 10 bases identical to TRBD2. This CDR3 spans 17 amino acids. Trimming took 0 bases from V and 1 from J; bases not matched to a gene: 5. Germline-derived CDR1 and CDR2 are SGHRS and YFSETQ. CDR3 in amino acids: CASSLGVLAGGTDTQYF. CDR3 DNA sequence: TGCGCCAGCAGCTTGGGAGTTCTAGCGGGGGGCACAGATACGCAGTATTTT.

The CDR3 DNA reads as TGCGCCAGCAGCCTCAGACCCATCGGGACAGGGGGCGCCGGGGAGCTGTTTTTT. Translated, it gives CASSLRPIGTGGAGELFF. The chain uses TRBV5-1 and TRBJ2-2, with 12 bases that match TRBD1. Unmatched junction bases numbered 13, after V lost 4 bases and J lost 6 bases. This CDR3 spans 18 amino acids. CDR1 SGHRS and CDR2 YFSETQ come from the germline V gene.

V usage is TRBV13 and J usage is TRBJ1-1; TRBD1 might be the D (5 bases). Germline CDR1 is PRHDT and CDR2 is FYEKMQ (reference sequence). V was shortened by 5 bases and J by 5 bases, with 21 bases between the two germline ends. This CDR3 region has 16 residues. The CDR3 spells CASSPRTRLGGTEAFF. The CDR3 region has the DNA TGTGCCAGCAGCCCTAGGACACGGTTGGGGGGGACTGAAGCTTTCTTT.

This clone is a singleton in its sample. This rearrangement joins TRBV7-3 to TRBJ1-1, with 9 bases that match TRBD1. The J segment lost 0 bases and the V segment lost 5 bases, leaving 7 bases of the junction unmatched. CDR1 and CDR2 (germline): SGHTA, FQGTGA. This CDR3 spans 16 amino acids. CDR3 sequence reads: CASSPGQGIMNTEAFF. The DNA for the CDR3 is TGTGCCAGCAGCCCAGGACAGGGGATTATGAACACTGAAGCTTTCTTT.

This clone was seen just once. The chain carries TRBV24-1 and TRBJ1-2; the match to TRBD1 covers 10 bases. With V trimmed by 5 bases and J by 3 bases, 8 bases remained unmatched. The CDR3 consists of 16 residues. The germline CDR1 and CDR2 sequences are KGHDR and SFDVKD. CDR3 sequence: CATSGRTGGDYYGYTF. CDR3 bases: TGTGCCACCAGTGGCCGGACAGGGGGAGATTACTATGGCTACACCTTC.

This rearrangement joins TRBV24-1 to TRBJ1-2; 12 nucleotides match TRBD1. V was clipped by 4 bases and J by 7 bases; unmatched bases: 18. Germline CDR1 reads KGHDR; CDR2 reads SFDVKD. This CDR3 contains 19 residues. The CDR3 nucleotides read TGTGCCACCAGTGAAGGGACAGGGGGCATGCAAGGGGTCCCCATTGGCTACACCTTC. This gives the protein CATSEGTGGMQGVPIGYTF.

V gene TRBV6-1 combines with J gene TRBJ2-7; D unclear. In germline, CDR1 is MNHNS, CDR2 SASEGT. V gave up 1 base and J gave up 5 bases, with 9 bases separating them. This CDR3 has 13 residues. The CDR3 sequence: CASSEGSRNEQYV. In DNA, the CDR3 is TGTGCCAGCAGTGAAGGGTCGAGAAACGAGCAGTACGTC.

The rearrangement joins TRBV24-1 to TRBJ2-7, with a weak D call TRBD1 (6 bases). Germline assignment: CDR1 KGHDR and CDR2 SFDVKD. V lost 4 bases and J 8 bases, leaving 11 bases between the germline ends. The CDR3 consists of 12 residues. The CDR3 is CATSEGGTKQYF. CDR3 bases: TGTGCCACCAGTGAAGGGGGAACGAAGCAGTACTTC.

This clone occurred once. V gene TRBV5-6 combines with J gene TRBJ2-6; possible D gene TRBD2, 5 bases. From germline, CDR1 is SGHDT and CDR2 YYEEEE. This CDR3 is built from 15 residues. V lost 0 bases to trimming and J lost 3 bases, with 7 bases between them. The CDR3 DNA reads as TGTGCCAGCAGCTTGGTACGGGATGGGGCCAACGTCCTGACTTTC. Its protein product is CASSLVRDGANVLTF.

V gene TRBV3-1 (or the pseudogene TRBV3-2) combines with J gene TRBJ2-5; 7 bases align to TRBD1. V shed 3 bases, J shed 7 bases, and the junction held 2 bases outside the gene matches. The CDR3 spans 12 residues. CDR1 LGHDT and CDR2 YNNKEL come from the germline V gene (reference sequence). CDR3 sequence (DNA): TGTGCCAGCAGCCAGACAGGGAGGACCCAGTACTTC. It encodes CASSQTGRTQYF.